The next 17 T cell receptor beta chains were all read from a single sample in a study of shared clonotypes between healthy human individuals. Sequencing used immunoSEQ multiplex PCR; TCRdb keeps in-frame clones, though not all of them. Among 2 million to 2.5 million clones, approximately 95% were seen once, and the ten largest hold approximately 0.13%. Input material: naive CD4+ T cells sorted from blood. Regarding subset: CD45RA+ positively selected. These receptors originate from a man younger than 35 in good health.

The chain joins TRBV5-1 to TRBJ1-4; D uncertain. The germline CDR1 and CDR2 sequences are SGHRS and YFSETQ. This CDR3 is built from 15 residues. The V and J ends lost 3 bases and 2 bases respectively, with 11 bases between them. CDR3 amino acids: CASSSERLTNEKLFF. The CDR3 DNA is TGCGCCAGCAGCTCAGAGAGGCTGACTAATGAAAAACTGTTTTTT. Looking up the rest from reference TRBV5-1 and TRBJ1-4 gives the full variable domain: KAGVTQTPRYLIKTRGQQVTLSCSPISGHRSVSWYQQTPGQGLQFLFEYFSETQRNKGNFPGRFSGRQFSNSRSEMNVSTLELGDSALYLCASSSERLTNEKLFFGSGTQLSVL.

The chain couples TRBV5-4 to TRBJ2-4; 11 nucleotides align to TRBD2. Germline values: CDR1 SGHNT, CDR2 YYREEE (reference sequence). This CDR3 spans 16 amino acids. The ends lost 4 bases at V and 4 bases at J; junction bases unmatched: 7. The CDR3 nucleotides read TGTGCCAGCAGCCAGGGGACTAGCGGCACTAAAAACATTCAGTACTTC. It encodes CASSQGTSGTKNIQYF.

This chain connects TRBV6-5 to TRBJ2-5; no firm D call. In germline, CDR1 is MNHEY, CDR2 SVGAGI. The CDR3 runs 13 residues. Deletions cut 2 bases from V and 5 bases from J, with 9 bases between. The CDR3 sequence: CASSYGLEETQYF. In DNA form, the CDR3 reads TGTGCCAGCAGTTACGGGCTCGAGGAGACCCAGTACTTC.

The chain couples TRBV15 to TRBJ1-2; TRBD1 matches 9 bases. This CDR3 spans 16 amino acids. V shed 3 bases, J shed 4 bases, and the junction held 9 bases outside the gene matches. The V gene's germline CDR1 is LNHNV and CDR2 YYDKDF (reference sequence). The CDR3: CATSSGGTGSTYGYTF. DNA of the CDR3: TGTGCCACCAGCAGCGGTGGGACAGGGTCGACCTATGGCTACACCTTC.

The chain uses TRBV10-3 and TRBJ1-1; TRBD1 agrees at 8 bases. The CDR3 runs to 15 residues. The germline CDR1 and CDR2 sequences are ENHRY and SYGVKD. Losses at the gene ends were 10 bases for V and 1 base for J; bases not matched to a gene: 11. The CDR3 coding sequence is TGTGCCACCCAGGGGGCAGGATTCGCGAACACTGAAGCTTTCTTT. The encoded protein is CATQGAGFANTEAFF.

The chain couples TRBV2 to TRBJ1-6; 8 nucleotides align to TRBD1. The germline CDR1 and CDR2 sequences are SNHLY and FYNNEI. Losses at the gene ends were 5 bases for V and 13 bases for J; bases not matched to a gene: 16. The CDR3 length is 16 residues. CDR3 nucleotide sequence: TGTGCCAGCAGTCTACCGGGACAGGCATCCGAGGGGCCCCTCCACTTT. Translated: CASSLPGQASEGPLHF.

This clone was seen only once. The sample carries other DNA sequences with the same CDR3. The chain employs TRBV29-1 and TRBJ1-1, with D uncertain. V shed 6 bases and J shed 1 base, with 9 bases lying between them. The CDR3 totals 12 residues. Germline V gene lookup returns CDR1 SQVTM and CDR2 ANQGSEA. CDR3 nucleotide sequence: TGCAGCGTGAAGGGATGGAACACTGAAGCTTTCTTT. It translates to CSVKGWNTEAFF.

The chain recombines TRBV7-9 with TRBJ2-2; D might be TRBD2 (6 bases). Per germline, CDR1 SEHNR and CDR2 FQNEAQ (reference sequence). The length of the CDR3 is 16 residues. Deletions cut 3 bases from V and 5 bases from J, with 16 bases between. The CDR3 nucleotides read TGTGCCAGCAGCTTCAGGCGGGGTTTGGGTACCGGGGAGCTGTTTTTT. Protein product: CASSFRRGLGTGELFF.

This chain joins TRBV7-9 and TRBJ2-5; D might be TRBD2 (5 bases). This CDR3 has 13 residues. V was pared by 1 base and J by 5 bases, with 8 bases between. The germline CDR1 and CDR2 sequences are SEHNR and FQNEAQ (reference sequence). The CDR3 spells CASSLEWRETQYF. Written as DNA, the CDR3 is TGTGCCAGCAGCTTAGAGTGGAGGGAGACCCAGTACTTC.

The chain has TRBV11-1 and TRBJ2-5; weak D call: TRBD2 (6 bases). Trimming cost V 3 bases and J 2 bases, with 16 bases left between them. Looked up from germline, CDR1 is SGHAT and CDR2 is FQDESV (reference sequence). CDR3 length equals 16 residues. The chain's CDR3 is CASSLGGLGSQETQYF. The CDR3 DNA follows: TGTGCCAGCAGCTTGGGAGGTTTGGGTTCGCAAGAGACCCAGTACTTC.

With regard to this clone: The junction and the germline gene differ at one end; a read error may be behind it. The V gene is TRBV7-6, the J gene TRBJ2-3; TRBD2 matches at 10 bases. Per germline, CDR1 SGHVS and CDR2 FNYEAQ. The CDR3 consists of 15 residues. The CDR3 region has the DNA TGTGCCAGCAGCCTAGCGGGAGTAAGGGCAGATACGCAGTATTTT. Protein: CASSLAGVRADTQYF.

As regards this clone: Other DNA sequences in this specimen translate into the identical CDR3. The V and J genes are TRBV28 and TRBJ1-1; D unresolved. V dropped 4 bases and J dropped 5 bases, with 11 bases sitting between them. Germline V lookup: CDR1 MDHEN, CDR2 SYDVKM. CDR3 length: 13 amino acids. The CDR3 DNA reads TGTGCCAGCAGTTCCCCGGGCAATACTGAAGCTTTCTTT. It codes for CASSSPGNTEAFF.

V usage is TRBV5-4 and J usage is TRBJ1-2; D might be TRBD1 (6 bases). V shed 7 bases and J shed 1 base, with 20 bases lying between them. This CDR3 has 16 residues. Per the germline V gene, CDR1 is SGHNT and CDR2 is YYREEE (reference sequence). CDR3 in amino acids: CASFDGEQGINYGYTF. CDR3 coding DNA: TGTGCCAGCTTCGACGGGGAACAGGGAATTAACTATGGCTACACCTTC.

The chain recombines TRBV7-2 with TRBJ1-1, with D unclear. The germline V gene has CDR1 SGHTA and CDR2 FQGNSA. V was shortened by 0 bases and J by 6 bases, with 8 bases between the two germline ends. The CDR3 extends over 13 amino acids. The CDR3 sequence is CASSLAGGAEAFF. CDR3 DNA: TGTGCCAGCAGCTTAGCAGGTGGCGCTGAAGCTTTCTTT.

As for this clone: In the same sample, other DNA sequences code for this CDR3. The rearrangement uses TRBV11-2 and TRBJ2-1; the match to TRBD1 covers 7 bases. There are 13 residues in the CDR3. Per germline, CDR1 SGHAT and CDR2 FQNNGV. V was pared by 5 bases and J by 4 bases, with 2 bases of the junction left unmatched. The CDR3 region has the DNA TGTGCCAGCAGCCTGACAGGGTACAATGAGCAGTTCTTC. This sequence encodes CASSLTGYNEQFF.

The V gene is TRBV6-1, the J gene TRBJ1-2; D is uncertain. CDR1 MNHNS and CDR2 SASEGT come from the germline V gene. Trimming stripped 1 base from V and 4 bases from J, with 16 bases between. This CDR3 region has 16 residues. The CDR3 sequence: CASSEDLTPSRYGYTF. CDR3 nucleotide sequence: TGTGCCAGCAGTGAAGACCTCACTCCCTCCCGCTATGGCTACACCTTC.

This sequence joins TRBV9 and TRBJ1-4; D unresolved. The CDR3 is 14 residues long. CDR1 and CDR2 (germline): SGDLS, YYNGEE. Trimming removed 0 bases at V and 7 bases at J, with 10 bases between. The CDR3 loop is CASSVGPEGEKLFF. DNA of the CDR3: TGTGCCAGCAGCGTAGGCCCGGAAGGTGAAAAACTGTTTTTT.